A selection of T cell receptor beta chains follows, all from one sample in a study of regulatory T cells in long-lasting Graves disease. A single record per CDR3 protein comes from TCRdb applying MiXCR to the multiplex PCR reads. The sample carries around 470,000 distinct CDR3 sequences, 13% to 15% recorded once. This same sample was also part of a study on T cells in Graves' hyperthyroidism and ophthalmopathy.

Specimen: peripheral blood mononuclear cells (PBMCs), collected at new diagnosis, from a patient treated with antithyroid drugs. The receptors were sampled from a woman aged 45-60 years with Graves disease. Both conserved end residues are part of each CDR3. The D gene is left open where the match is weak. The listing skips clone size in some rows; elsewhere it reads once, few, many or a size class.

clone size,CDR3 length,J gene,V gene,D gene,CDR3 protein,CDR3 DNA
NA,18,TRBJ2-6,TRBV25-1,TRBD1,CASSDRGQGWFGANVLTF,TGTGCCAGCAGTGACAGGGGGCAGGGGTGGTTTGGGGCCAACGTCCTGACTTTC
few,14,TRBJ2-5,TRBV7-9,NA,CASSLRIAEETQYF,TGTGCCAGCAGCTTAAGGATAGCGGAAGAGACCCAGTACTTC
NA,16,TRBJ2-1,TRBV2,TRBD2,CASSRSGTSGKGEQFF,TGTGCCAGCAGTCGGAGCGGGACTAGCGGGAAAGGGGAGCAGTTCTTC
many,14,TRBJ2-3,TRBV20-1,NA,CSASGGLSRSAQYF,TGCAGTGCTTCAGGGGGACTATCAAGATCGGCGCAGTATTTT
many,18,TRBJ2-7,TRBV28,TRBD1,CASSRIETGTGFNYEQYF,TGTGCCAGCAGTCGAATCGAAACCGGGACAGGGTTTAACTACGAGCAGTACTTC
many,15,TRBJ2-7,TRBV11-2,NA,CASSLNPGRGYEQYF,TGTGCCAGCAGCTTAAATCCGGGAAGGGGCTACGAGCAGTACTTC
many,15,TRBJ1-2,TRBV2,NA,CASSERGSKGYGYTF,TGTGCCAGCAGTGAACGTGGGAGCAAGGGCTATGGCTACACCTTC
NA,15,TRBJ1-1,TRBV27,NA,CASSLSYGGYTEVFF,TGTGCCAGCAGTTTATCCTATGGCGGATACACTGAAGTTTTCTTT
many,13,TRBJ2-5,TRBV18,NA,CASSQQGRETQYF,TGTGCCAGCTCACAACAGGGTCGAGAGACCCAGTACTTC
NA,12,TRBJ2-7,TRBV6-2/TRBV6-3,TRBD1,CASSPTGFEQYF,TGTGCCAGCAGCCCGACAGGGTTCGAGCAGTACTTC
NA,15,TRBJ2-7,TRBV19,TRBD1,CASSTGQGSHYEQYF,TGTGCCAGTAGTACCGGACAGGGATCCCACTACGAGCAGTACTTC
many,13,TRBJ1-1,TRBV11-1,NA,CASGGSDDTEAFF,TGTGCCAGCGGAGGCTCCGACGACACTGAAGCTTTCTTT
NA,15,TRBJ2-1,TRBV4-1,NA,CASSQARSSYNEQFF,TGTGCCAGCAGCCAAGCCAGAAGCTCCTACAATGAGCAGTTCTTC
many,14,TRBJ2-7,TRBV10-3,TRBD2,CAIRGTSGTYEQYF,TGTGCCATCAGGGGGACTAGCGGGACCTACGAGCAGTACTTC
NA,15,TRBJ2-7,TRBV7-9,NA,CASSLLVWGAYEQYF,TGTGCCAGCAGCTTACTCGTCTGGGGGGCCTACGAGCAGTACTTC
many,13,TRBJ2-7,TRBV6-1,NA,CASSEMITNEQYF,TGTGCCAGCAGTGAAATGATTACCAACGAGCAGTACTTC
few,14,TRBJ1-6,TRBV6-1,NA,CASRAGDHNSPLHF,TGTGCCAGCAGAGCCGGGGACCATAATTCACCCCTCCACTTT
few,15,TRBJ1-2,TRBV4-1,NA,CASSQIQGSPYGYTF,TGCGCCAGCAGCCAAATTCAGGGGAGTCCCTATGGCTACACCTTC
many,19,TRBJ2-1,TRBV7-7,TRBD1,CASSPYPSGTGGKWNEQFF,TGTGCCAGCAGCCCTTACCCATCCGGGACAGGGGGCAAGTGGAATGAGCAGTTCTTC
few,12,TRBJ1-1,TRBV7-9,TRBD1,CASKQGEEGAFF,TGTGCCAGTAAACAGGGGGAAGAGGGAGCTTTCTTT
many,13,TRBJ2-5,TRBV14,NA,CASSQDRPQTQYF,TGTGCCAGCAGCCAAGACCGACCCCAGACCCAGTACTTC
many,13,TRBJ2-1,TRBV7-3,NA,CASSQGTSNEQFF,TGTGCCAGCAGCCAAGGGACTTCCAATGAGCAGTTCTTC
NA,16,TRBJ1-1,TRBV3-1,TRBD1,CASSQDRGQGNTEAFF,TGTGCCAGCAGCCAAGACCGGGGACAGGGGAACACTGAAGCTTTCTTT